The sequence of this T cell receptor beta chain was determined in a study of blood T cell repertoires in COVID-19. Germline V CDR1 and CDR2: MDHEN, SYDVKM. CDR3 size: 13 residues. V trimming: 2 bases; J trimming: 9 bases; junction bases outside the gene matches: 4. Original processing notes: Scientists estimated how many nucleated cells there were by amplifying reference gene primers. Measured with immunoSEQ multiplex PCR; TCRdb has only the in-frame clones, and not every one. V and J calls and clone size follow that table, whereas D and trimming were derived from the DNA. The profile shows some 300,000 clones, over 85% of them singletons. Ages ranged from roughly 18 to 100 years, with residence in about 24 US areas. Clinical history as reported by participants underpinned cohort assignment. This clone has more than one count but fewer than ten.

The rearrangement joins TRBV28 to TRBJ1-5, with 7 bases matching TRBD1. The clonotype originates from a woman between 45 and 65 years old who had been exposed to COVID-19. Sequenced material: PBMCs or T cells enriched from blood (not recorded which). The CDR3, as DNA: TGTGCCAGCAGTTTAAGACAGGGAGGGCCCCAGCATTTT. As protein: CASSLRQGGPQHF.